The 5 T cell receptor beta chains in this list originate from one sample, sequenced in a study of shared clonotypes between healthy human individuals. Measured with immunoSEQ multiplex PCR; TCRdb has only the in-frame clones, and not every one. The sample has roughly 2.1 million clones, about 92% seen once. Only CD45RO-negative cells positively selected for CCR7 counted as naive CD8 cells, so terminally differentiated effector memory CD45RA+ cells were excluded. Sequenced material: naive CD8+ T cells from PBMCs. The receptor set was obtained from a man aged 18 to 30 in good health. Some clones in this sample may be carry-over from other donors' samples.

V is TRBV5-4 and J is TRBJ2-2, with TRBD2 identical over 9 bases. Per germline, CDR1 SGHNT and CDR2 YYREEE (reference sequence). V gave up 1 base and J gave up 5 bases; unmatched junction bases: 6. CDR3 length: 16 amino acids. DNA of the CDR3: TGTGCCAGCAGCTTGATAGCGGGGGCGGGGACCGGGGAGCTGTTTTTT. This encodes CASSLIAGAGTGELFF.

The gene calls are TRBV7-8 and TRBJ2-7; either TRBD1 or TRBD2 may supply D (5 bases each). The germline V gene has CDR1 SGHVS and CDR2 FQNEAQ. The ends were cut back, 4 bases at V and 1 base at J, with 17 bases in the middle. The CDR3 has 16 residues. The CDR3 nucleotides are TGTGCCAGCAGCTCTAGGGACGTCGTGTCTTCCTACGAGCAGTACTTC. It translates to CASSSRDVVSSYEQYF. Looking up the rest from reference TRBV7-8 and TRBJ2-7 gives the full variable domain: GAGVSQSPRYKVAKRGQDVALRCDPISGHVSLFWYQQALGQGPEFLTYFQNEAQLDKSGLPSDRFFAERPEGSVSTLKIQRTQQEDSAVYLCASSSRDVVSSYEQYFGPGTRLTVT.

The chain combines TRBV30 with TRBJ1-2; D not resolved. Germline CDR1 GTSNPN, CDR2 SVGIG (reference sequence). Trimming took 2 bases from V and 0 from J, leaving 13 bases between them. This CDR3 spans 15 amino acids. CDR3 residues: CAWSYRGPANYGYTF. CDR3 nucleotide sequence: TGTGCCTGGAGTTACCGCGGCCCAGCTAACTATGGCTACACCTTC.

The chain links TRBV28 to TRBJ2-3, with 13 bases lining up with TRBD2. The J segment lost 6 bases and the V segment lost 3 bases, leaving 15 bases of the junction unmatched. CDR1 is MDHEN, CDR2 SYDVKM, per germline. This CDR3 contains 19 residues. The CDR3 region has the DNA TGTGCCAGCAGTTTGGACGATTGGACTAGCGGGAGATCAACGGATACGCAGTATTTT. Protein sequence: CASSLDDWTSGRSTDTQYF. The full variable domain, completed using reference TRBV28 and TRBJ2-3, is DVKVTQSSRYLVKRTGEKVFLECVQDMDHENMFWYRQDPGLGLRLIYFSYDVKMKEKGDIPEGYSVSREKKERFSLILESASTNQTSMYLCASSLDDWTSGRSTDTQYFGPGTRLTVL.

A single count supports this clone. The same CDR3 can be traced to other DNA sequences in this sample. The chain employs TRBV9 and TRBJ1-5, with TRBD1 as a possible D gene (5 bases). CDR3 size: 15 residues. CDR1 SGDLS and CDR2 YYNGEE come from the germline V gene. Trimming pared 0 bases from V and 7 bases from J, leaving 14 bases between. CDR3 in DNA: TGTGCCAGCAGCGTAGGCACGGGGCGGGGGCAGCCCCAGCATTTT. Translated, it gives CASSVGTGRGQPQHF.